This TCR beta chain was retrieved from a study of beta chain features in type 1 diabetes. On the study more broadly: Healthy donors and patients showed comparable age, gender and cell yields. Study findings and constraints: It was not settled here whether HLA type affects TCRB rearrangement. Among patients, naive, central memory and Treg TCRB repertoires appeared more similar than among healthy donors. VDJ junctions from patients with type 1 diabetes contained fewer insertions and more deletions. Moderate yet significant TCRB CDR3 shortening was seen in Type 1 diabetes patients in all four CD4+ subsets.

On this clone itself: The antigen remains unidentified.

V was pared by 5 bases and J by 3 bases, with 5 bases of the junction left unmatched. This CDR3 comprises 14 residues. CDR1 and CDR2 (germline): SEHNR, FQNEAQ (reference sequence). Isolated RNA was reverse transcribed in full, so expressed TCRB transcripts were sequenced. Only in-frame clones appear in the TCRdb table, and some are missing; sequencing was by immunoSEQ multiplex PCR. The sample carries around 240,000 clones, roughly 17% recorded once. V gene TRBV7-9 combines with J gene TRBJ1-1; 8 bases match TRBD1. The sequencing input was naive CD4+ T cells from blood. The receptor was isolated from a man aged 25 to 40 with type 1 diabetes. The CDR3 DNA is TGTGCCAGCAGCCAGGACAGGGTTGACACTGAAGCTTTCTTT. Translating it yields CASSQDRVDTEAFF.